This T cell receptor (beta chain) appears in the sequencing data of a study of T cell changes during pregnancy in multiple sclerosis. Produced via immunoSEQ multiplex PCR; TCRdb's table is partial and in-frame only. The data show about 44,000 clones, with 80% to 95% seen just once and 1% to 1.5% held by the top ten. The V end lost 4 bases, the J end lost 5 bases, and 8 bases lay between the germline ends. The CDR3 contains 12 residues. Per germline, CDR1 SGHAT and CDR2 FQNNGV. This TCR was recovered from a female donor with multiple sclerosis, enrolled in a pregnancy study. Material: peripheral blood. The J gene is TRBJ1-2, the V gene TRBV11-2; possible D gene TRBD1, 6 bases. The CDR3 sequence: CASSYRVYGYTF. The CDR3 DNA follows: TGTGCCAGCAGCTACAGGGTTTATGGCTACACCTTC.